This T cell receptor beta chain was found in a study of blood T cell repertoires in COVID-19. Study context: T cells, B-cell-depleted T cells, or PBMCs provided the cDNA or gDNA that served as material.

Measured with immunoSEQ multiplex PCR; TCRdb has only the in-frame clones, and not every one. Found here are nearly 110,000 clones, more than 70% of them singletons; the top ten hold about 6.8%. CDR3 length: 17 residues. The V and J ends lost 6 bases and 2 bases respectively, with 17 bases between them. Germline V gene sequence: CDR1 MDHEN, CDR2 SYDVKM. The specimen was peripheral blood. V usage is TRBV28 and J usage is TRBJ1-6; TRBD1 is a possible D gene (5 bases). The receptor comes from a middle-aged man with active or convalescent COVID-19. Here the CDR3 DNA reads TGTGCCAGCAGCCAGGGACGGAGGGATACCTATAATTCACCCCTCCACTTT. Translating it yields CASSQGRRDTYNSPLHF. The full variable domain, in which reference TRBV28 and TRBJ1-6 provide the parts outside the CDR3, is DVKVTQSSRYLVKRTGEKVFLECVQDMDHENMFWYRQDPGLGLRLIYFSYDVKMKEKGDIPEGYSVSREKKERFSLILESASTNQTSMYLCASSQGRRDTYNSPLHFGNGTRLTVT.